The 5 T cell receptor beta chains listed next were all sequenced from one sample in a study of T cells after yellow fever vaccination. One entry per CDR3 protein, called by TCRdb with MiXCR from the 5' RACE reads. The table records 500,000 to 650,000 distinct CDR3 sequences, roughly 13% of them present only once. This material consisted of PBMCs, taken on the day of the yellow fever booster vaccination. The receptors derive from a man aged 30-40 years who received the YFV17D yellow fever vaccine.

This chain uses TRBV24-1 with TRBJ2-3, with 7 bases aligning to TRBD2. CDR3 length: 17 amino acids. Germline V gene sequence: CDR1 KGHDR, CDR2 SFDVKD. Unmatched junction bases numbered 14, after V lost 4 bases and J lost 5 bases. CDR3: CATSEPSMREGKDTQYF. CDR3 DNA sequence: TGTGCCACCAGTGAGCCCAGCATGAGGGAGGGCAAAGATACGCAGTATTTT.

This clonotype was seen at least ten times. The CDR3 region is CASSLGGAQYF. CDR3 coding DNA: TGTGCCAGCAGCTTGGGTGGGGCCCAGTACTTC. The J gene is TRBJ2-5, the V gene TRBV7-8; no definite D call. Trimming pared 3 bases from V and 9 bases from J, leaving 8 bases between. Germline V CDR1 and CDR2: SGHVS, FQNEAQ. The CDR3 has 11 residues.

Turning to this clonotype: With a much larger clone just one base away, this may be a read error. The V call is TRBV11-2, the J call TRBJ2-2; maybe TRBD1 (6 bases). The length of the CDR3 is 14 residues. V lost 2 bases, J lost 4 bases, and 8 bases lay in between. CDR1 is SGHAT, CDR2 FQNNGV, per germline. This chain's CDR3 is CASSLIGGTGELFF. Written as DNA, the CDR3 is TGTGCCAGCAGCTTAATAGGGGGCACCGGGGAGCTGTTTTTT.

This clonotype was observed a few times. The gene calls are TRBV6-1 and TRBJ2-5, with TRBD2 identical over 10 bases. The V gene's germline CDR1 is MNHNS and CDR2 SASEGT. The CDR3 totals 15 residues. V lost 6 bases to trimming and J lost 1 base; unmatched junction nucleotides: 5. DNA for the CDR3: TGTGCCAGCAGGCGTAGCGGGAGGTCCCAAGAGACCCAGTACTTC. Translating it yields CASRRSGRSQETQYF.

This clonotype was picked up many times. This chain links TRBV12-3 or TRBV12-4 with TRBJ2-7, with unresolved D. The CDR3 totals 12 residues. V shed 5 bases and J shed 3 bases, with 8 bases lying between them. The CDR3 here is CASSETGYEQYF. CDR3 nucleotides: TGTGCCAGCAGTGAGACTGGCTACGAGCAGTACTTC.